The 28 T cell receptor beta chains listed next were all sequenced from one sample in a study of PD-1 blockade in classical Hodgkin lymphoma. Time point described: cycle 4 day 1 (C4D1), after around six weeks of nivolumab. Autologous stem cell transplantation was followed by relapse in every patient, and brentuximab vedotin exposure varied. TCRdb keeps only in-frame clones here, not all; method: immunoSEQ multiplex PCR. The sample lists about 20,000 clones; approximately 76% were seen once. Sequencing was performed on peripheral blood mononuclear cells (PBMCs), taken before the fourth cycle of nivolumab. The receptors shown here come from a human donor with classical Hodgkin lymphoma.

As regards this clone: The same CDR3 can be traced to other DNA sequences in this sample. This chain uses TRBV19 with TRBJ2-7; D may match TRBD1 or TRBD2 (5 bases each). Germline V lookup: CDR1 LNHDA, CDR2 SQIVND (reference sequence). V lost 5 bases, J lost 3 bases, and 20 bases lay in between. The CDR3 sequence is 16 residues long. The CDR3: CASSEIWGRGDYEQYF. CDR3 bases: TGTGCCAGTAGTGAAATATGGGGCCGAGGGGACTACGAGCAGTACTTC. The whole variable domain, remainder taken from reference TRBV19 and TRBJ2-7, is DGGITQSPKYLFRKEGQNVTLSCEQNLNHDAMYWYRQDPGQGLRLIYYSQIVNDFQKGDIAEGYSVSREKKESFPLTVTSAQKNPTAFYLCASSEIWGRGDYEQYFGPGTRLTVT.

This clone was seen only once. This chain joins TRBV2 and TRBJ2-5, with 11 nucleotides matching TRBD1. There are 18 residues in the CDR3. J lost 2 bases, V lost 3 bases, and 11 bases had no gene match. Germline-derived CDR1 and CDR2 are SNHLY and FYNNEI. CDR3 protein: CASSDVPGGDRGQETQYF. In nucleotides, the CDR3 is TGTGCCAGCAGTGACGTACCGGGAGGGGACAGGGGGCAAGAGACCCAGTACTTC.

The genes are TRBV13 and TRBJ2-2; TRBD2 matches at 9 bases. This CDR3 spans 15 amino acids. CDR1 is PRHDT, CDR2 FYEKMQ, per germline (reference sequence). The ends lost 7 bases at V and 5 bases at J; junction bases unmatched: 8. The CDR3 region is CASTSTSGRTGELFF. DNA of the CDR3: TGTGCCAGCACAAGCACTAGCGGGCGAACCGGGGAGCTGTTTTTT.

This rearrangement joins TRBV6-1 to TRBJ1-1; D is unresolved. The length of the CDR3 is 13 residues. Per the germline V gene, CDR1 is MNHNS and CDR2 is SASEGT. V lost 2 bases to trimming and J lost 1 base, with 5 bases between them. This CDR3 is CASSERQNTEAFF. In nucleotides, the CDR3 is TGTGCCAGCAGTGAACGACAGAACACTGAAGCTTTCTTT.

As concerns this clone: The identical CDR3 is also encoded by other nucleotide sequences in the sample. The chain employs TRBV6-1 and TRBJ2-3; D call uncertain. This CDR3 has 12 amino acids. V lost 2 bases to trimming and J lost 4 bases, with 4 bases between them. Germline V lookup: CDR1 MNHNS, CDR2 SASEGT. DNA of the CDR3: TGTGCCAGCAGTGAATCGGCAGATACGCAGTATTTT. Translating gives CASSESADTQYF.

V gene TRBV7-2 combines with J gene TRBJ2-1, with D uncertain. This CDR3 is 14 amino acids long. Germline assignment: CDR1 SGHTA and CDR2 FQGNSA. V was cut by 5 bases and J by 2 bases, with 10 bases left in between. CDR3 protein: CASSPHSPYNEQFF. The CDR3 bases are TGTGCCAGCAGCCCCCACTCTCCCTACAATGAGCAGTTCTTC.

The CDR3 region has the DNA TGTGCCAGCAGCTTTTGGGGACCCGTAGCGGGAGATGCCAAAAACATTCAGTACTTC. Protein sequence: CASSFWGPVAGDAKNIQYF. The gene calls are TRBV7-9 and TRBJ2-4, with TRBD2 matching 9 bases. The CDR3 is 19 residues long. Germline V lookup: CDR1 SEHNR, CDR2 FQNEAQ (reference sequence). The V gene end was trimmed by 3 bases and the J gene end by 1 base; junction bases not matched to a gene: 13.

V and J are TRBV11-1 and TRBJ2-7, with TRBD1 identical over 12 bases. V was clipped by 5 bases and J by 2 bases; unmatched bases: 7. CDR3 size: 16 residues. CDR1 and CDR2 from the germline V gene are SGHAT and FQDESV (reference sequence). This chain's CDR3 is CASSTEGQGAPYEQYF. The CDR3 DNA follows: TGTGCCAGCAGCACCGAGGGACAGGGGGCCCCCTACGAGCAGTACTTC.

Only a few counts were recorded for this clone. The chain combines TRBV10-1 with TRBJ2-7; D might be TRBD1 (6 bases). Germline V gene sequence: CDR1 WNHNN, CDR2 SYGVQD (reference sequence). The V end was cut by 6 bases, the J end by 1 base, with 13 bases between. The CDR3 covers 14 residues. CDR3 protein: CASSHGQTSYEQYF. CDR3 coding DNA: TGCGCCAGCAGCCATGGACAGACGTCCTACGAGCAGTACTTC.

V usage is TRBV2 and J usage is TRBJ1-6, with D possibly being TRBD1 (6 bases). The CDR3 covers 15 residues. Germline loops: CDR1 SNHLY, CDR2 FYNNEI. The germline V and J ends were trimmed by 7 bases and 7 bases, with 17 bases remaining between them. The CDR3 reads CASTKAGDGNSPLHF. DNA for the CDR3: TGTGCCAGCACAAAGGCAGGGGATGGCAATTCACCCCTCCACTTT.

The chain joins TRBV2 to TRBJ1-5; D is perhaps TRBD1 (6 bases). Germline CDR1 and CDR2: SNHLY and FYNNEI. CDR3 length equals 13 residues. The germline V and J ends were trimmed by 10 bases and 3 bases, with 13 bases remaining between them. As DNA, the CDR3 is TGTGCCACCCGAGACAGGTTCAATCAGCCCCAGCATTTT. It translates to CATRDRFNQPQHF.

CDR3 DNA: TGTGCCAGCAGCTATGGACTGGGCCAAGAGACCCAGTACTTC. Encoded protein: CASSYGLGQETQYF. The chain couples TRBV9 to TRBJ2-5; tentative D call: TRBD2 (5 bases). The germline CDR1 and CDR2 sequences are SGDLS and YYNGEE. V shed 4 bases and J shed 1 base, with 11 bases lying between them. This CDR3 has 14 residues.

The chain links TRBV2 to TRBJ1-1, with D perhaps TRBD1 (6 bases). The CDR3 spans 11 residues. CDR1 is SNHLY and CDR2 is FYNNEI in the germline V gene. V was cut by 10 bases and J by 6 bases, with 12 bases left in between. CDR3 sequence reads: CAIMGGPEAFF. The CDR3 bases are TGTGCCATCATGGGGGGGCCTGAAGCTTTCTTT.

The chain carries TRBV27 and TRBJ2-5; 7 positions agree with TRBD2. Trimming at V came to 1 base and at J to 11 bases, leaving 4 bases not matched to a gene. The CDR3 is 12 amino acids. The germline gives CDR1 MNHEY, CDR2 SMNVEV (reference sequence). CDR3 coding DNA: TGTGCCAGCAGTTTATTGGGGAGGGAGCAGTACTTC. This encodes CASSLLGREQYF.

The chain employs TRBV18 and TRBJ1-5, with 8 bases fitting TRBD1. The J segment lost 5 bases and the V segment lost 5 bases, leaving 8 bases of the junction unmatched. The CDR3 is 15 residues long. Looked up from germline, CDR1 is KGHSH and CDR2 is LQKENI. The CDR3 DNA reads as TGTGCCAGCTCAATAGGACAGGGTGGCGATCAGCCCCAGCATTTT. Protein sequence: CASSIGQGGDQPQHF.

V usage is TRBV10-3 and J usage is TRBJ2-3; 7 bases line up with TRBD2. Germline lookup yields CDR1 ENHRY and CDR2 SYGVKD. V was pared by 3 bases and J by 2 bases, with 8 bases of the junction left unmatched. CDR3 size: 16 residues. The CDR3 here is CAISDPGGRATDTQYF. DNA for the CDR3: TGTGCCATCAGTGACCCTGGTGGGAGGGCCACAGATACGCAGTATTTT.

This sequence joins TRBV10-3 and TRBJ1-2, with 9 bases that match TRBD1. Germline CDR1 ENHRY, CDR2 SYGVKD. The length of the CDR3 is 13 residues. The trim removed 5 bases at V and 6 bases at J, leaving 4 bases unmatched. The CDR3 region has the DNA TGTGCCATCAGTTTAGGGACAGGGAATGGCTACACCTTC. Encoded protein: CAISLGTGNGYTF.

The chain employs TRBV15 and TRBJ2-1; 7 bases align to TRBD2. This CDR3 has 13 amino acids. V shed 5 bases, J shed 10 bases, and the junction held 8 bases outside the gene matches. The V gene's germline CDR1 is LNHNV and CDR2 YYDKDF (reference sequence). The CDR3 DNA follows: TGTGCCACCAGCGCACTTGCGGGAGAAGAGCAGTTCTTC. Its protein is CATSALAGEEQFF.

The rearrangement links TRBV10-3 to TRBJ2-2; D unresolved. With 7 bases removed from V and 1 base from J, the gap between germline ends came to 10 bases. From germline, CDR1 is ENHRY and CDR2 SYGVKD. This CDR3 has 14 residues. The CDR3 region has the DNA TGTGCCATCACTCAGGACGGGAACACCGGGGAGCTGTTTTTT. Protein product: CAITQDGNTGELFF.

This clone was found a few times. The J gene is TRBJ2-3, the V gene TRBV5-1, with D perhaps assigned TRBD1 or TRBD2 (5 bases each). Germline loops: CDR1 SGHRS, CDR2 YFSETQ. V lost 2 bases to trimming and J lost 1 base, with 11 bases between them. CDR3 length equals 15 residues. As DNA, the CDR3 is TGCGCCAGCAGCTTCGCCGGGGCCGGCACAGATACGCAGTATTTT. Translated: CASSFAGAGTDTQYF.

J is TRBJ2-7 and V is TRBV5-8; D gene unclear. With 4 bases removed from V and 0 bases from J, the gap between germline ends came to 8 bases. Germline CDR1 is SGHTS and CDR2 is YDEGEE. The CDR3 runs 13 residues. The CDR3 region has the DNA TGTGCCAGCAGCCTCCGACCCTCCTACGAGCAGTACTTC. Protein: CASSLRPSYEQYF.

This clone turned up a few times. This chain joins TRBV11-2 and TRBJ1-3; 7 nucleotides align to TRBD1. Germline V CDR1 and CDR2: SGHAT, FQNNGV. CDR3 length: 15 amino acids. J lost 5 bases, V lost 5 bases, and 9 bases had no gene match. CDR3 residues: CASSQSRGTRNTIYF. The CDR3 bases are TGTGCCAGCAGCCAATCCAGGGGGACTAGAAACACCATATATTTT. Full variable domain (rest looked up from reference TRBV11-2 and TRBJ1-3): EAGVAQSPRYKIIEKRQSVAFWCNPISGHATLYWYQQILGQGPKLLIQFQNNGVVDDSQLPKDRFSAERLKGVDSTLKIQPAKLEDSAVYLCASSQSRGTRNTIYFGEGSWLTVV.

V and J are TRBV11-3 and TRBJ2-3, with TRBD2 matching 10 bases. With V trimmed by 4 bases and J by 7 bases, 11 bases remained unmatched. The CDR3 is 16 amino acids. CDR1 is SGHNT, CDR2 YENEEA, per germline. The CDR3 loop reads CASSSKTLAGANTQYF. CDR3 bases: TGTGCCAGCAGCTCGAAAACCCTAGCGGGAGCGAATACGCAGTATTTT.

This chain links TRBV7-9 with TRBJ2-3; 11 bases match TRBD2. The CDR3 extends over 15 amino acids. The V gene end was trimmed by 4 bases and the J gene end by 2 bases; junction bases not matched to a gene: 2. Germline CDR1 is SEHNR and CDR2 is FQNEAQ (reference sequence). CDR3 loop: CASSSTSGATDTQYF. CDR3 in DNA: TGTGCCAGCAGCTCGACTAGCGGGGCCACAGATACGCAGTATTTT.

The table lists this clone with a few counts. The V and J genes are TRBV18 and TRBJ2-7, with 8 bases lining up with TRBD2. With V trimmed by 3 bases and J by 4 bases, 11 bases remained unmatched. CDR1 and CDR2 (germline): KGHSH, LQKENI. This CDR3 region has 16 residues. CDR3 sequence reads: CASSPRGGSLIYEQYF. Here the CDR3 DNA reads TGTGCCAGCTCACCTCGGGGGGGATCCCTTATTTACGAGCAGTACTTC.

The rearrangement uses TRBV5-4 and TRBJ2-3; a weak D match, TRBD2 (6 bases). This CDR3 comprises 15 residues. Trimming stripped 4 bases from V and 0 bases from J, with 12 bases between. In germline, CDR1 is SGHNT, CDR2 YYREEE (reference sequence). In DNA, the CDR3 is TGTGCCAGCAGCCCGGGAGTCTCTAGCACAGATACGCAGTATTTT. This sequence encodes CASSPGVSSTDTQYF.

V and J are TRBV21-1 and TRBJ2-7. TRBV21-1 is designated a pseudogene. CDR3 length: 15 residues. CDR3 in amino acids: CASRKGLGDGIEQYF. Written as DNA, the CDR3 is TGTGCCAGCAGAAAAGGGTTAGGGGACGGGATCGAGCAGTACTTC.

This clone occurred a few times. The V and J genes are TRBV18 and TRBJ1-1; TRBD1 matches 7 bases. V dropped 6 bases and J dropped 8; count of bases not matched to a gene: 15. CDR1 KGHSH and CDR2 LQKENI come from the germline V gene. CDR3 length: 15 amino acids. CDR3 nucleotides: TGTGCCAGCTCTCCTAATACCGGGACAGCACCAGAAGCTTTCTTT. Protein sequence: CASSPNTGTAPEAFF.